This TCR beta chain originates from a study of T-cell reconstitution after alpha-beta-depleted transplantation in children. Deletions cut 0 bases from V and 5 bases from J, with 17 bases between. Germline V gene lookup returns CDR1 KGHSY and CDR2 FQNENV. CDR3 size: 16 residues. This clonotype was found many times. During its preparation, the TCRbeta library received unique molecular identifiers. One entry per CDR3 protein results from TCRdb running MiXCR on the PCR reads. Altogether 150,000 to 250,000 distinct CDR3 sequences are present, roughly 6.3% being singletons, with the ten largest covering around 4.3%.

This sequence was found in a girl under three years old with combined immunodeficiency, due to receive a stem cell transplant. The sample here was PBMCs, taken before TCRalphabeta/CD19-depleted stem cell transplant. V gene TRBV16 combines with J gene TRBJ2-7, with D perhaps given as TRBD1 or TRBD2 (5 bases each). CDR3 bases: TGTGCCAGCAGCCAATCCCTGTATGGGGGTTTCCACGAGCAGTACTTC. This translates into CASSQSLYGGFHEQYF.